The present T cell receptor (beta chain) was sequenced within a study of control samples from healthy donors and cancer patients. Only in-frame clones appear in the TCRdb table, and some are missing; sequencing was by immunoSEQ multiplex PCR. The sample includes 75,000 to 90,000 clones, around 91% of them seen just once. The receptor comes from a middle-aged man in good health. The sample consisted of blood.

CDR3 sequence (DNA): TGTGCCTGGAGTGCAAACAGGGGTTGGGAGACCCAGTACTTC. The encoded protein is CAWSANRGWETQYF. The rearrangement links TRBV30 to TRBJ2-5; 7 nucleotides agree with TRBD1. After removal of 1 base from V and 5 bases from J, the junction contained 7 bases not matched to a gene. Germline CDR1 is GTSNPN and CDR2 is SVGIG (reference sequence). The CDR3 spans 14 residues.